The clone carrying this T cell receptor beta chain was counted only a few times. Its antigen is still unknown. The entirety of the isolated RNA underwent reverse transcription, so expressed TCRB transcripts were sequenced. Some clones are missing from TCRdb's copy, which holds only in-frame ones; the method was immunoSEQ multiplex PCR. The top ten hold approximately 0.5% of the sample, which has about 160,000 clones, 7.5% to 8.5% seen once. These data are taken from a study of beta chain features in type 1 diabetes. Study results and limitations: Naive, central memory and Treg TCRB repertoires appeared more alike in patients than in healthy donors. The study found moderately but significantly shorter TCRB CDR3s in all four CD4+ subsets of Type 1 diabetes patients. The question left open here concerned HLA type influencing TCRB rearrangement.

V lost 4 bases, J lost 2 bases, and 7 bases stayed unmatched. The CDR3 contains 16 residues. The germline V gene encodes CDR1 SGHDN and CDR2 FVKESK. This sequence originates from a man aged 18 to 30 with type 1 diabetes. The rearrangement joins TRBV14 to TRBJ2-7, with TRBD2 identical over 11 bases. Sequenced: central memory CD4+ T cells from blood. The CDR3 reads CASSPPLAGGTYEQYF. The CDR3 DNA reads TGTGCCAGCAGCCCCCCGTTAGCGGGGGGGACCTACGAGCAGTACTTC.